This TCR beta chain appears in the sequencing data of a study of T cells in Graves' hyperthyroidism and ophthalmopathy. The germline V and J ends were trimmed by 4 bases and 6 bases, with 17 bases remaining between them. The CDR3 is 15 amino acids. CDR1 and CDR2 from the germline V gene are SGHRS and YFSETQ. TCR beta CDR3 regions were amplified from RNA. The HTBI primer set was used in a first-round RT-PCR of the TCR CDR3. TCRdb itself ran the multiplex PCR reads through MiXCR, one entry per CDR3 protein. The data hold hundreds of thousands of distinct CDR3 sequences, with approximately 15% observed a single time. This clonotype was seen a handful of times.

The clonotype comes from a woman aged 25 to 39 with Graves' hyperthyroidism. The J gene is TRBJ1-5, the V gene TRBV5-1, with D maybe TRBD1 (6 bases). Sequenced sample: blood. The DNA of the CDR3 is TGCGCCAGCAGCCCCGCTTCGGGGGGCCGTCAGCCCCAGCATTTT. Its protein product is CASSPASGGRQPQHF.